Below are 17 T cell receptor beta chains sequenced from a single sample in a study of T cells in Graves' hyperthyroidism and ophthalmopathy (dated by TCRdb to the late 2010s). Libraries were prepared through multiplex PCR. The data were produced on an Illumina HiSeq 2000. Amplification of TCR beta CDR3 regions was carried out from RNA transcripts. A first-round RT-PCR of the TCR CDR3 used the HTBI primer set with the Qiagen OneStep RT-PCR kit. The raw public data were reprocessed by TCRdb itself: fastp quality trimming at Q25, MiXCR clonotype calling, in-frame beta chains only. A single entry per CDR3 protein holds the most common genes and DNA from its merged rows. The sample has 500,000 to 600,000 distinct CDR3 sequences on record, around 43% of them singletons. About 45% of the sample rests with the top ten. Sequencing was carried out using peripheral blood or thyroid tissue (not recorded which). These receptors all come from an adult woman with Graves' disease, either hyperthyroidism or ophthalmopathy (not recorded which).

This clonotype was seen at least ten times. J is TRBJ1-2 and V is TRBV15; D not resolved. With 0 bases removed from V and 5 bases from J, the gap between germline ends came to 13 bases. The CDR3 sequence is 15 residues long. Germline lookup yields CDR1 LNHNV and CDR2 YYDKDF (reference sequence). The chain's CDR3 is CATSRDLGLSYGYTF. The CDR3 DNA reads TGTGCCACCAGCAGAGATCTCGGTTTGTCTTATGGCTACACCTTC.

The genes are TRBV4-2 and TRBJ2-2, with TRBD2 matching over 10 bases. Germline CDR1 LGHNA, CDR2 YNFKEQ. Losses at the gene ends were 0 bases for V and 5 bases for J; bases not matched to a gene: 9. This CDR3 has 18 residues. CDR3 coding DNA: TGTGCCAGCAGCCAAGAAACCCTAGCGGGAGCCATAACCGGGGAGCTGTTTTTT. Protein product: CASSQETLAGAITGELFF.

This clonotype was counted ten times or more. This chain connects TRBV20-1 to TRBJ2-7; D may match TRBD1 or TRBD2 (5 bases each). V was clipped by 4 bases and J by 2 bases, with 12 bases between them. The length of the CDR3 is 13 residues. Per germline, CDR1 DFQATT and CDR2 SNEGSKA (reference sequence). The DNA of the CDR3 is TGCAGTGCTAAACGGGACGGGGCCTACGAGCAGTACTTC. It specifies CSAKRDGAYEQYF.

The gene calls are TRBV19 and TRBJ1-5; D is possibly TRBD1 (6 bases). CDR3 size: 15 residues. Trimming took 11 bases from V and 4 from J, leaving 21 bases between them. Germline loops: CDR1 LNHDA, CDR2 SQIVND (reference sequence). CDR3 sequence reads: CAWSASFQGNQPQHF. DNA for the CDR3: TGTGCCTGGAGCGCATCCTTTCAGGGGAATCAGCCCCAGCATTTT.

This clonotype came up many times. The chain employs TRBV12-3 or TRBV12-4 and TRBJ2-2; maybe TRBD1 (6 bases). Trimming removed 6 bases from V and 8 bases from J, with 16 bases in between. CDR3 length: 14 amino acids. The CDR3 DNA reads TGTGCCAGCAGACAAGGGGGAGAGGGTGGGGAGCTGTTTTTT. It specifies CASRQGGEGGELFF.

This sequence joins TRBV10-3 and TRBJ2-2; D is perhaps TRBD1 or TRBD2 (6 bases each). CDR3 size: 12 residues. Germline CDR1 is ENHRY and CDR2 is SYGVKD. Trimming left V 8 bases short and J 8 bases short, with 12 bases between. DNA of the CDR3: TGTGCCATCGCGCAGGGGACTGGGGAGCTGTTTTTT. Encoded protein: CAIAQGTGELFF.

This sequence joins TRBV7-9 and TRBJ2-7; a weak D match, TRBD1 (6 bases). CDR1 is SEHNR and CDR2 is FQNEAQ in the germline V gene (reference sequence). There are 10 residues in the CDR3. Between the trimmed V and J ends, which lost 5 bases and 9 bases, there was a span of 8 bases. Here the CDR3 DNA reads TGTGCCAGCAGCCAAGGGGGGCAGTACTTC. Translated: CASSQGGQYF. The whole variable domain, remainder taken from reference TRBV7-9 and TRBJ2-7, is DTGVSQNPRHKITKRGQNVTFRCDPISEHNRLYWYRQTLGQGPEFLTYFQNEAQLEKSRLLSDRFSAERPKGSFSTLEIQRTEQGDSAMYLCASSQGGQYFGPGTRLTVT.

This chain links TRBV12-3 or TRBV12-4 with TRBJ1-3; 7 bases are shared with TRBD1. J gave up 5 bases and V 0 bases, and 1 base lay outside the gene matches. This CDR3 is built from 14 residues. CDR3 sequence (DNA): TGTGCCAGCAGTTTAGCAGGGGGCCGAAACACCATATATTTT. It encodes CASSLAGGRNTIYF.

This clonotype was detected only a few times. The chain employs TRBV14 and TRBJ2-7; no firm D call. The CDR3 consists of 15 residues. Per the germline V gene, CDR1 is SGHDN and CDR2 is FVKESK. The V end lost 2 bases, the J end lost 0 bases, and 11 bases lay between the germline ends. CDR3: CASSQRGGVSYEQYF. CDR3 coding DNA: TGTGCCAGCAGCCAACGAGGCGGCGTCTCCTACGAGCAGTACTTC.

The chain is built from TRBV7-6 and TRBJ1-5; the D gene is possibly TRBD1 (6 bases). Looked up from germline, CDR1 is SGHVS and CDR2 is FNYEAQ. With 1 base removed from V and 9 bases from J, the gap between germline ends came to 10 bases. CDR3 length: 13 amino acids. The DNA of the CDR3 is TGTGCCAGCAGCTTAGACAGGGAGAGGCCCCAGCATTTT. It codes for CASSLDRERPQHF.

This clonotype was seen ten or more times. The chain employs TRBV7-2 and TRBJ2-2; D unresolved. Trimming took off 0 bases at V and 4 bases at J, with 6 bases between the two ends. The CDR3 contains 14 residues. Per the germline V gene, CDR1 is SGHTA and CDR2 is FQGNSA. CDR3: CASSLAIGTGELFF. The DNA of the CDR3 is TGTGCCAGCAGCTTAGCCATAGGCACCGGGGAGCTGTTTTTT. Looking up the rest from reference TRBV7-2 and TRBJ2-2 gives the full variable domain: GAGVSQSPSNKVTEKGKDVELRCDPISGHTALYWYRQSLGQGLEFLIYFQGNSAPDKSGLPSDRFSAERTGGSVSTLTIQRTQQEDSAVYLCASSLAIGTGELFFGEGSRLTVL.

V gene TRBV15 combines with J gene TRBJ1-2; 8 nucleotides agree with TRBD1. V lost 3 bases, J lost 4 bases, and 10 bases stayed unmatched. The CDR3 contains 16 residues. Germline CDR1 is LNHNV and CDR2 is YYDKDF (reference sequence). The CDR3 reads CATSSLDRGIAYGYTF. As DNA, the CDR3 is TGTGCCACCAGCAGCTTAGACAGGGGAATTGCCTATGGCTACACCTTC.

This clonotype was seen only a few times. The rearrangement uses TRBV3-1 and TRBJ1-5; no firm D call. This CDR3 spans 15 amino acids. Per the germline V gene, CDR1 is LGHDT and CDR2 is YNNKEL (reference sequence). V dropped 5 bases and J dropped 3 bases, with 14 bases sitting between them. The CDR3: CASSLLKSYNQPQHF. For the CDR3, the DNA is TGTGCCAGCAGCTTACTTAAGAGTTACAATCAGCCCCAGCATTTT.

This clonotype was seen a few times. The chain uses TRBV4-1 and TRBJ1-1; possibly TRBD1 for D (6 bases). The germline V gene encodes CDR1 MGHRA and CDR2 YSYEKL. This CDR3 comprises 16 residues. V lost 7 bases to trimming and J lost 1 base, with 19 bases between them. The CDR3 DNA is TGCGCCAGCACCCCAGTCGGGGGGCCTGGGAACACTGAAGCTTTCTTT. It encodes CASTPVGGPGNTEAFF.

The chain links TRBV19 to TRBJ2-7; D unresolved. With the DNA end fitting TRBJ2-1 better, the J assignment may be wrong. Germline CDR1 reads LNHDA; CDR2 reads SQIVND (reference sequence). The CDR3 length is 12 residues. The chain's CDR3 is CASGDRMFEQFF. The DNA of the CDR3 is TGTGCCAGCGGAGATAGAATGTTTGAGCAGTTCTTC.

This clonotype has only a few counts. CDR3 DNA: TGTGCCACCAGTGATTCCATTGGTTCACCCCTCCACTTT. It yields the protein CATSDSIGSPLHF. The gene calls are TRBV24-1 and TRBJ1-6; D is unclear. The ends were cut back, 2 bases at V and 9 bases at J, with 7 bases in the middle. The CDR3 runs 13 residues. Germline-derived CDR1 and CDR2 are KGHDR and SFDVKD.

This clonotype was recorded at least ten times. The genes are TRBV29-1 and TRBJ2-7; tentatively, D is TRBD1 (6 bases). Germline V gene data show CDR1 as SQVTM and CDR2 as ANQGSEA. This CDR3 has 13 amino acids. Deletions cut 4 bases from V and 2 bases from J, with 12 bases between. The CDR3 sequence: CSVAGAGAYEQYF. The CDR3 DNA follows: TGCAGCGTTGCTGGGGCAGGGGCCTACGAGCAGTACTTC.